This TCR beta chain stems from a study of blood T cells in healthy people across ages (dated by TCRdb to the mid-2010s). Some background on the complete study: In model experiments, roughly one uniquely barcoded TCR beta cDNA molecule per two T cells was captured by template switching. Using deep sequencing normalized with unique cDNA molecular identifiers, the study measured how TCR beta repertoire diversity changes with age. The donors were split into four age groups: young (average around 15 years), middle-aged (roughly 39), aged (62) and long-lived (more than 80). To avoid experimental bias, donors of different ages were randomly spread across the sequencing lanes. Using the same blood draw, the study looked at two additional independent replicas of 1 million unique cDNA reads for two donors, one aged 18 to 30 and the other aged 80 or older. Here is what the overall study found, with its caveats: The long-lived group showed more naive CD4+ T cells, fewer expanded clones and increased TCR diversity than the aged group, suggesting age selection. Since profiling was done on bulk unsorted PBMCs, naive and antigen-experienced compartments could not be conclusively compared. Estimates of total diversity from one million sequenced T cells were regarded as lower bounds and underestimates. Observed TCR beta diversity per million T cells fell roughly linearly with age, and a significant reduction was already apparent by age around 36. Donor CMV infection status was unknown, potentially confounding age-related changes in expanded clonotypes. Observed TCR beta diversity correlated strongly with the percentage of naive T cells measured by flow cytometry.

The 35 to 40 donors, aged about 6 to 90 years, were systemically healthy Caucasian individuals from Russia. Approximately 11 milliliters of peripheral blood were drawn from each donor into EDTA-treated Vacutainer tubes. Ficoll-Paque density-gradient centrifugation was used to isolate PBMCs, with at least 6.5 million per sample. Trizol reagent was used to extract total RNA from the PBMCs, yielding at least 6 micrograms per sample. Naive CD45RAhigh/CD27high T cell percentages were measured by flow cytometry on a PBMC aliquot from every donor. The CDR3 covers 13 residues, taking in both the cysteine and the phenylalanine. Solely the CDR3 DNA is kept, with 39 bases framed from the first base. The germline V gene yields MNHGY for CDR1 and SVAAGI for CDR2. The library was obtained by 5' RACE. Reads for this sample came from an Illumina HiSeq 2500. A second PCR of about 7 to 12 cycles was run with a J-beta primer mix and a sample-barcoded 5' primer. A template-switch 5' adaptor carrying 12 random nucleotides introduced a unique molecular identifier onto each TCR beta cDNA molecule. Each sample yielded at least 2.5 million CDR3-containing paired-end reads. First-strand cDNA synthesis was performed from all RNA using the Mint cDNA synthesis kit, with priming by a TRBC-specific oligonucleotide. All cDNA was treated with uracil-DNA glycosylase and then went through a first 18-cycle PCR with the universal primers M1SS and BC2_uni_R. The published analysis was carried out like this. For normalization, 1 million high-quality reads, each with a distinct molecular identifier, were randomly selected from each sample. Reads sharing molecular identifiers were discarded rather than binned into consensus sequences. MiTCR, with a Q25 quality threshold and the strictest error-elimination algorithm, was used for CDR3 identification, clonotype clustering and error correction. A nonparametric unseen species model with Euler transformation was used to estimate a lower bound on total TCR beta diversity. TCRdb reanalyzed the raw reads on its own, using fastp at Q25 for trimming and MiXCR for clone calling, and kept in-frame beta chains. Every entry covers one CDR3 protein and lists the most common genes and DNA from its rows. TCRdb, not the original authors, processed these V and J calls. Here the sample has 1.5 million to 2 million distinct CDR3 sequences; roughly 49% occur a single time. Over 2% of the sample is taken by the ten largest.

On this clonotype: The antigen it recognizes is unknown. This may be a read error, as it is one base from a much larger clone.

The chain employs TRBV6-9 and TRBJ2-5; 7 central bases correspond to TRBD2. The DNA end lines up better with TRBJ2-7; the J call may be wrong. The TCR was taken from a woman in her thirties or forties in good health. Sequences were obtained from blood. The nucleotide sequence is TGTGCCGCCGCCGGGACTAAGACCTACGAGCAGTACTTC. It translates to CAAAGTKTYEQYF.